This T cell receptor (beta chain) was recorded in a study of identical twins. From germline, CDR1 is SGHRS and CDR2 YFSETQ. The CDR3 sequence is 16 residues long. The V segment lost 4 bases and the J segment 3 bases; nucleotides outside the gene matches: 6. Overall study results and limits: Fewer insertions marked abundant cord blood beta clonotypes; young adult naive trended weakly, memory not at all. The study based its conclusions on cross-sectional statistical analysis and did not follow the same donors.

TCRdb reprocessed the 5' RACE reads with MiXCR, giving one entry per CDR3 protein. The table records 520,000 or so distinct CDR3 sequences, around 20% of them present only once. A remark on this clonotype: The antigen is unknown.

The sample also formed part of further work on T cells expressing NK-cell markers. From that report: Seven of the eight sequenced donors were classified as HCMV-seropositive, and one was classified as seronegative. The CD3+CD56-NKG2C+ fraction of several donors was also led by these clonotypes.

This chain connects TRBV5-1 to TRBJ2-1; the match to TRBD1 covers 11 bases. This TCR derives from a woman between 18 and 29 years old in good health. The sample consisted of CD4+ T cells sorted from blood. CDR3 bases: TGCGCCAGCAGCGTCTTGGGGACAGGGGGCTACAATGAGCAGTTCTTC. Translated, it gives CASSVLGTGGYNEQFF.